These T cell receptor beta chains were read from a single sample in a study of T cell repertoires in aging, cancer and after chemotherapy. One entry per CDR3 protein results from TCRdb running MiXCR on the multiplex PCR reads. Seen here are around 17,000 distinct CDR3 sequences, 45% to 55% observed once, and the top ten hold roughly a tenth. Sequencing was performed on blood. The receptors stem from a human donor in good health. CDR3s include the opening cysteine and the closing phenylalanine or tryptophan. Fields, in order: clone size, V gene, D gene, J gene, CDR3 protein, CDR3 DNA. The D gene is left open where the match is weak. Where a row states a size, it is once, few, many or the class of an expanded clone; other rows omit it.

size: -
V: TRBV5-5
D: -
J: TRBJ2-2
CDR3: CASSLGLGELFF
DNA: TGTGCCAGCAGCCTCGGACTCGGGGAGCTGTTTTTT

size: -
V: TRBV6-5
D: TRBD1
J: TRBJ2-7
CDR3: CASSLLTGDWAEQYF
DNA: TGTGCCAGCAGCTTACTCACAGGGGATTGGGCCGAGCAGTACTTC

size: -
V: TRBV29-1
D: -
J: TRBJ2-7
CDR3: CSVVSGQTYEQYF
DNA: TGCAGCGTTGTCAGCGGACAGACCTACGAGCAGTACTTC

size: few
V: TRBV19
D: -
J: TRBJ2-1
CDR3: CASSMDITNEQFF
DNA: TGTGCCAGTAGTATGGACATTACCAATGAGCAGTTCTTC

size: -
V: TRBV29-1
D: -
J: TRBJ2-2
CDR3: CSVDGPNTGELFF
DNA: TGCAGCGTTGATGGTCCAAACACCGGGGAGCTGTTTTTT

size: few
V: TRBV27
D: -
J: TRBJ2-7
CDR3: CASSLSISNEAYF
DNA: TGTGCCAGCAGTTTATCGATAAGTAACGAGGCATACTTC

size: few
V: TRBV12-3/TRBV12-4
D: TRBD2
J: TRBJ2-3
CDR3: CASSLAIGLAGGSDTQYF
DNA: TGTGCCAGCAGTTTAGCGATTGGACTAGCGGGAGGATCAGATACGCAGTATTTT

size: -
V: TRBV18
D: -
J: TRBJ2-2
CDR3: CANGGQTNTGELFF
DNA: TGTGCCAACGGAGGGCAGACGAACACCGGGGAGCTGTTTTTT

size: -
V: TRBV5-1
D: -
J: TRBJ1-1
CDR3: CASSLVGSYVEAFF
DNA: TGCGCCAGCAGCTTGGTTGGCTCGTACGTCGAGGCTTTCTTT

size: medium-sized
V: TRBV29-1
D: -
J: TRBJ2-1
CDR3: CSGATEGSPYNEQFF
DNA: TGCAGCGGTGCTACTGAAGGTAGCCCATACAATGAGCAGTTCTTC

size: -
V: TRBV15
D: -
J: TRBJ1-3
CDR3: CATSRDFWELSGNTIYF
DNA: TGTGCCACCAGCAGAGATTTTTGGGAGCTCTCTGGAAACACCATATATTTT

size: -
V: TRBV12-3/TRBV12-4
D: TRBD1
J: TRBJ1-6
CDR3: CASSSTGANSPLHF
DNA: TGTGCCAGCAGTTCGACAGGGGCCAATTCACCCCTCCACTTT

size: -
V: TRBV6-6
D: -
J: TRBJ1-1
CDR3: CASNQIGLTEAFF
DNA: TGTGCCAGCAACCAGATTGGGCTCACTGAAGCTTTCTTT

size: -
V: TRBV5-1
D: -
J: TRBJ2-2
CDR3: CASSWSGAMNTGELFF
DNA: TGCGCCAGCAGCTGGTCAGGGGCCATGAACACCGGGGAGCTGTTTTTT

size: -
V: TRBV19
D: -
J: TRBJ2-5
CDR3: CASSPYGGLQETQYF
DNA: TGTGCCAGTAGCCCCTACGGGGGACTCCAAGAGACCCAGTACTTC

size: -
V: TRBV29-1
D: TRBD1
J: TRBJ1-1
CDR3: CSVDPQGDTEAFF
DNA: TGCAGCGTTGACCCACAGGGGGACACTGAAGCTTTCTTT

size: -
V: TRBV6-1
D: -
J: TRBJ2-3
CDR3: CASSKWANTQYF
DNA: TGTGCCAGCAGTAAATGGGCCAATACGCAGTATTTT

size: -
V: TRBV20-1
D: -
J: TRBJ2-2
CDR3: CSARDREAGELFF
DNA: TGCAGTGCTAGAGATCGAGAGGCCGGGGAGCTGTTTTTT

size: -
V: TRBV6-5
D: -
J: TRBJ2-1
CDR3: CASSYLQGEQFF
DNA: TGTGCCAGCAGTTATCTACAGGGCGAGCAGTTCTTC

size: -
V: TRBV27
D: -
J: TRBJ2-1
CDR3: CASSLTGSYNEQFF
DNA: TGTGCCAGCAGTTTGACTGGGTCCTACAATGAGCAGTTCTTC

size: few
V: TRBV18
D: -
J: TRBJ1-3
CDR3: CASSPEQLLSLSGNTIYF
DNA: TGTGCCAGCTCACCAGAGCAGCTCCTATCACTCTCTGGAAACACCATATATTTT

size: -
V: TRBV7-6
D: TRBD2
J: TRBJ2-3
CDR3: CASSWRTSGTDTQYF
DNA: TGTGCCAGCAGCTGGCGGACTAGCGGCACAGATACGCAGTATTTT

size: -
V: TRBV5-5
D: TRBD2
J: TRBJ2-6
CDR3: CASSMTSGRAAGANVLTF
DNA: TGTGCCAGCAGCATGACTAGCGGGAGGGCCGCTGGGGCCAACGTCCTGACTTTC

size: -
V: TRBV5-4
D: TRBD1
J: TRBJ2-7
CDR3: CASSSPRGRNHEQYF
DNA: TGTGCCAGCAGCTCGCCCAGGGGGCGCAACCACGAGCAGTACTTC

size: -
V: TRBV19
D: -
J: TRBJ1-6
CDR3: CASSKQGRDSPLHF
DNA: TGTGCCAGTAGTAAACAGGGACGGGATTCACCCCTCCACTTT

size: -
V: TRBV13
D: -
J: TRBJ2-5
CDR3: CASSAQGSLRETQYF
DNA: TGTGCCAGTTCGGCTCAGGGGAGTCTGAGAGAGACCCAGTACTTC

size: few
V: TRBV19
D: TRBD2
J: TRBJ2-1
CDR3: CASSSRDRRTRGLAGGQFF
DNA: TGTGCCAGTAGTAGCCGGGACAGAAGAACGAGGGGACTAGCGGGAGGGCAGTTCTTC

size: few
V: TRBV6-2/TRBV6-3
D: TRBD1
J: TRBJ2-7
CDR3: CASSYSIGTGGIYEQYF
DNA: TGTGCCAGCAGTTACTCGATTGGGACAGGGGGCATCTACGAGCAGTACTTC

size: medium-sized
V: TRBV29-1
D: -
J: TRBJ2-5
CDR3: CSVVRGGETQYF
DNA: TGCAGCGTTGTGAGGGGTGGGGAGACCCAGTACTTC

size: medium-sized
V: TRBV29-1
D: TRBD2
J: TRBJ2-5
CDR3: CSVESQREWQETQYF
DNA: TGCAGCGTTGAAAGCCAGCGGGAGTGGCAGGAGACCCAGTACTTC

size: -
V: TRBV5-6
D: -
J: TRBJ2-1
CDR3: CASSRPSGLGQGNEQFF
DNA: TGTGCCAGCAGCCGACCGAGTGGTTTGGGACAAGGGAATGAGCAGTTCTTC

size: few
V: TRBV29-1
D: -
J: TRBJ2-1
CDR3: CSVEDEGRTSYNEQFF
DNA: TGCAGCGTTGAAGATGAGGGGAGGACCTCCTACAATGAGCAGTTCTTC

size: -
V: TRBV6-1
D: -
J: TRBJ2-1
CDR3: CASRGLGGSSYNEQFF
DNA: TGTGCCAGCAGGGGCCTCGGGGGAAGCTCCTACAATGAGCAGTTCTTC

size: few
V: TRBV11-1
D: TRBD2
J: TRBJ2-2
CDR3: CASSWRGSGRNTGELFF
DNA: TGTGCCAGCAGCTGGAGGGGGAGCGGGAGGAACACCGGGGAGCTGTTTTTT

size: medium-sized
V: TRBV29-1
D: -
J: TRBJ2-5
CDR3: CSVGGTARAGLRGLETQYF
DNA: TGCAGCGTCGGTGGGACAGCCCGAGCGGGTCTCCGGGGATTAGAGACCCAGTACTTC

size: -
V: TRBV18
D: -
J: TRBJ1-5
CDR3: CASSPGGQPQHF
DNA: TGTGCCAGCTCACCAGGGGGACAGCCCCAGCATTTT

size: -
V: TRBV5-4
D: TRBD2
J: TRBJ2-2
CDR3: CASSSMREGNGELFF
DNA: TGTGCCAGCAGCTCCATGCGGGAGGGAAACGGGGAGCTGTTTTTT

size: -
V: TRBV11-2
D: -
J: TRBJ2-2
CDR3: CASSLGGQLTGELFF
DNA: TGTGCCAGCAGCTTAGGGGGACAACTGACCGGGGAGCTGTTTTTT

size: -
V: TRBV30
D: -
J: TRBJ1-6
CDR3: CAWRENSPLHF
DNA: TGTGCCTGGAGGGAAAATTCACCCCTCCACTTT

size: -
V: TRBV29-1
D: -
J: TRBJ2-3
CDR3: CSAELGSADTKYF
DNA: TGCAGCGCCGAGCTGGGAAGTGCAGATACGAAGTATTTT

size: few
V: TRBV29-1
D: -
J: TRBJ2-1
CDR3: CSVVYAGDEQFF
DNA: TGCAGCGTTGTCTATGCGGGTGATGAGCAGTTCTTC

size: medium-sized
V: TRBV11-1
D: -
J: TRBJ2-1
CDR3: CASSHWDSLNNEQFF
DNA: TGTGCCAGCAGCCACTGGGACTCCTTAAACAATGAGCAGTTCTTC

size: large
V: TRBV19
D: TRBD1
J: TRBJ2-3
CDR3: CASSTGQGADTQYF
DNA: TGTGCCAGTAGTACGGGACAGGGGGCAGATACGCAGTATTTT

size: -
V: TRBV19
D: TRBD1
J: TRBJ2-5
CDR3: CASSVGTGDQETQYF
DNA: TGTGCCAGTAGTGTTGGGACAGGGGACCAAGAGACCCAGTACTTC

size: -
V: TRBV18
D: -
J: TRBJ2-1
CDR3: CASSPTPSYNEQFF
DNA: TGTGCCAGCTCACCAACCCCTAGCTACAATGAGCAGTTCTTC

size: few
V: TRBV5-6
D: -
J: TRBJ2-7
CDR3: CASSPFSGSYEQYF
DNA: TGTGCCAGCAGCCCTTTCTCGGGATCCTACGAGCAGTACTTC

size: -
V: TRBV19
D: TRBD2
J: TRBJ2-1
CDR3: CASSVPGLAVGSEQFF
DNA: TGTGCCAGTAGTGTGCCGGGACTAGCGGTAGGCAGTGAGCAGTTCTTC

size: -
V: TRBV19
D: -
J: TRBJ2-2
CDR3: CASTDPGLLFSGELFF
DNA: TGTGCCAGTACCGATCCGGGACTTCTTTTCTCTGGGGAGCTGTTTTTT

size: -
V: TRBV6-5
D: TRBD1
J: TRBJ1-5
CDR3: CASSYSGTGRSQPQHF
DNA: TGTGCCAGCAGTTACTCCGGGACAGGGAGGAGTCAGCCCCAGCATTTT

size: -
V: TRBV27
D: TRBD2
J: TRBJ2-7
CDR3: CASSGTSAYEQYF
DNA: TGTGCCAGCAGTGGGACTAGCGCTTACGAGCAGTACTTC

size: few
V: TRBV5-6
D: TRBD1
J: TRBJ2-2
CDR3: CASRRQGAHTGELFF
DNA: TGTGCCAGCAGGAGACAGGGGGCACACACCGGGGAGCTGTTTTTT

size: -
V: TRBV12-3/TRBV12-4
D: TRBD1
J: TRBJ1-4
CDR3: CASSPTGGREKLFF
DNA: TGTGCCAGCAGTCCAACAGGGGGCAGGGAAAAACTGTTTTTT

size: -
V: TRBV6-5
D: -
J: TRBJ2-6
CDR3: CASSEGSGANVLTF
DNA: TGTGCCAGCAGTGAGGGTTCTGGGGCCAACGTCCTGACTTTC

size: -
V: TRBV30
D: TRBD2
J: TRBJ2-3
CDR3: CAWSVGRGVGMDTQYF
DNA: TGTGCCTGGAGCGTGGGGCGGGGGGTTGGTATGGATACGCAGTATTTT

size: -
V: TRBV5-4
D: TRBD1
J: TRBJ2-1
CDR3: CASSTQGARGDEQFF
DNA: TGTGCCAGCAGCACCCAGGGGGCGCGTGGAGATGAGCAGTTCTTC